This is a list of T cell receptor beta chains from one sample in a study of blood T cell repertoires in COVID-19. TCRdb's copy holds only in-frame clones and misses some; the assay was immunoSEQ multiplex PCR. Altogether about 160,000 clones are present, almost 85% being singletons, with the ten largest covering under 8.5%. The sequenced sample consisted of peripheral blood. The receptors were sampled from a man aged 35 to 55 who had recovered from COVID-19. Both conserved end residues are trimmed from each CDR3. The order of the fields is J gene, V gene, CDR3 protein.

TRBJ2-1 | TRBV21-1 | ASTLNEF
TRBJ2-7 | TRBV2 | ASRDHRGAYEQY
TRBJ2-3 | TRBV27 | ASSLGGQGADTQY
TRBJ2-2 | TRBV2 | ASKLLSGTSGTGELF
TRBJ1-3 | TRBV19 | ASSIGLFSGNTIY
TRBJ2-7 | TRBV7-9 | ASSRNHGYEQY
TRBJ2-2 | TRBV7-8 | ASSLGAGLATNTGELF
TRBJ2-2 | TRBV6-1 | ASSELAGGTGELF
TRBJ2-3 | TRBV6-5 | ASGGQGGDTQY
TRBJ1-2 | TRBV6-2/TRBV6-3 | ASSRRQGYGYT
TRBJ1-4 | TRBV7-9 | ASSSREEEIEKLF
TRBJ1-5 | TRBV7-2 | ASSPQGYSNQPQH
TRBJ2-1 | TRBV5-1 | ASSSGQTNNEQF
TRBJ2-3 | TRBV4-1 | ASSRPDSGTQY
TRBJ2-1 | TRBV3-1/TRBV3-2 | ASSHSEGSYNEQF
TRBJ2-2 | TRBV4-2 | ASSQDIGGRGHTGELF
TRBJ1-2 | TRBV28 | ASTVVVVGGIGVGGYT
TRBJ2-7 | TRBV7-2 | ASSLVLAGGPGEQY
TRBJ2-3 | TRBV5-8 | ASSLVPGADTQY
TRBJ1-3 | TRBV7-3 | ASSLNPLGAGNTIY
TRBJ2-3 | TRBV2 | ASSGTSGRDTQY
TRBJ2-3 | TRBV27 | ASSRVGSGGAVDTQY
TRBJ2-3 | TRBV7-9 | ASQGFGTDTQY
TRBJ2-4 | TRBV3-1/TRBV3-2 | ASSQATGKRY
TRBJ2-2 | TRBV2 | ASSEWRATGELF
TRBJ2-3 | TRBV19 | ASSMGAGGTDTQY